This TCR beta chain derives from a study of Ad26.COV2.S vaccination and SARS-CoV-2 variants. Study-wide context: Intramuscularly, Ad26.COV2.S was given either once or twice, 56 days apart.

Regarding this clone: Its cognate antigen is unknown.

The CDR3 has 14 amino acids. After removal of 4 bases from V and 3 bases from J, the junction contained 3 bases not matched to a gene. Germline V gives CDR1 SGHKS, CDR2 YYEKEE (reference sequence). Study results and caveats: Vaccinated individuals (as opposed to placebo recipients) had higher spike-specific TCR breadth. In vaccinated individuals, spike-specific CD8+ and CD4+ T cell responses reportedly displayed substantial breadth.

The protocol was immunoSEQ multiplex PCR, while the TCRdb copy is restricted to in-frame clones and leaves out a portion. Of about 410,000 clones in the sample, around 92% were seen once. Sample treatment: around 19 received Ad26.COV2.S at low or high dose, single or two shots; 5 received placebo; per-sample allocation not given. Each sample was drawn 63 days after the first injection (of vaccine or placebo). What was given as vaccine was an Ad26 vector encoding Wuhan-strain SARS-CoV-2 spike. The sample here was peripheral blood, taken in a trial of Ad26.COV2.S vaccine versus placebo. The chain couples TRBV5-5 to TRBJ1-1, with 10 bases that match TRBD1. The receptor was isolated from a person between 18 and 60 years old who received the Ad26.COV2.S COVID-19 vaccine or a placebo. The CDR3 DNA reads as TGTGCCAGCAGCCCCGGGACAGGGGACACTGAAGCTTTCTTT. It yields the protein CASSPGTGDTEAFF.